Listed below are T cell receptor delta chains from one sample, sequenced in a study of human gamma delta and Vdelta1 T cells. TCRdb reprocessed the PCR reads through CATT. The sample yields some 13,000 delta-chain clones, around 50% seen once. For these receptors, no antigen is known. The sequencing sample was made of Vdelta1 gamma-delta T cells from blood grown in culture (DOT cells). The source of these receptors is a human donor in good health. The CDR3 runs from the conserved cysteine through the conserved F or W. A D gene is named only where the DNA matches it firmly.

>NA|TRDV1
CALGEEFEQAPVIPLTAQLFF
>TRDD3|TRDV1
CALGQTFQLGDIHLLSDKLIF
>NA|TRDV1
CALGELSRAFSAARADKLIF
>TRDD3|TRDV1
CALGEGVRPPQTGGPAVTDKLIF
>NA|TRDV2
CACVLTVGLYSCRCGVIF
>NA|TRDV1
CALGEPGLPRIVGDTMDKLIF
>NA|TRDV1
CALGEIPRQWGYTDKLIF
>TRDD3|TRDV1
CALGDYPLLGDYTDKLIF
>TRDD2|TRDV1
CALGASPPSYSPSTDKLIF
>TRDD3|TRDV1
CALGEQPSWGIPSLGKLIF
>TRDD3|TRDV1
CALGEFLMLGDNADKLIF
>TRDD3|TRDV1
CALGGLDPQSAGGLKTAQLFF
>TRDD3|TRDV1
CALGDSFPMGVLGKYTDKLIF
>TRDD2|TRDV1
CALGERAFLRADTDKLIF
>TRDD3|TRDV1
CALGEHLGAYTDKLIF
>TRDD3|TRDV1
CALGELSYWGILRTDKLIF
>TRDD3|TRDV1
CALGEKGPTYWGILETAQLFF
>TRDD3|TRDV1
CALGDLPTLGDNVKLIF
>TRDD3|TRDV1
CALGELVVWGIKNTDKLIF
>TRDD3|TRDV1
CALGDCPLTGGEGPDKLIF
>NA|TRDV1
CALGELKESSPPWGRISVYTDKLIF
>NA|TRDV1
CALGPNQYSYDWGEDTDKLIF
>TRDD3|TRDV1
CALGDLLQVLGAALIF
>TRDD3|TRDV1
CALGEHGIPLTYTDKLIF
>TRDD3|TRAV38-2/DV8
CAYRSANWLTGGYPYAPKLIF
>NA|TRDV1
CALGGLARGFMPSYTDKLIF
>TRDD3|TRDV1
CALGESMGGRKGDDGHDKLIF
>NA|TRDV1
CALGPPYGRGTVKLIF
>TRDD3|TRDV1
CALGEPSEAGKQLGDADKLIF
>NA|TRDV1
CALGEVDDNTDKLIF
>NA|TRDV1
CALGDWVTDKLIF
>TRDD3|TRDV1
CALGERWGNKLIF
>TRDD2|TRDV1
CALGGSTPSYPLSWDTRQMFF
>TRDD3|TRDV1
CALGTRRARGILLYTDKLIF
>TRDD3|TRDV1
CALGELVRRPKSYWGIDTDKLIF
>NA|TRDV1
CALGTSRALRALWTDKLIF
>TRDD2|TRDV1
CALGERLPTPPVPTDKLIF
>TRDD3|TRDV1
CALGTQLPPRSGGWGYTDKLIF
>TRDD2|TRDV1
CALGELLPTLGDHRGDKLIF
>NA|TRDV1
CALGEFKTPTGGGRTPNTDKLIF
>TRDD3|TRDV1
CALGERRTRTGGRLKLIF
>TRDD2|TRDV1
CALGETRGSFLEEDRGRGADKLIF
>NA|TRDV1
CALGENHTVGWYKADKLIF
>TRDD2|TRDV1
CALGELTFLHYTTDKLIF
>NA|TRDV1
CALGELDGVLIKDTDKLIF
>TRDD3|TRDV1
CAHLHTSGGIKARPLIF
>TRDD3|TRDV1
CALGPPLEPGGKSTDKLIF
>TRDD3|TRDV1
CALGERSSPQTITGGKGYTDKLIF
>NA|TRDV1
CALGEIGRYGTQIARPLIF
>TRDD3|TRDV1
CALGELGSRIWGQKTAQLFF
>TRDD3|TRDV1
CALGERRALPLLGDSKLIF
>TRDD3|TRDV1
CALGERFLHSPAGGYEGGRGIRQLIF
>TRDD3|TRDV1
CALGELPTPNSWGILSDKLIF
>TRDD3|TRDV1
CALGEPPPTRDNWGANTDKLIF
>TRDD2|TRDV1
CALGERSFLRRGVPYTDKLIF
>NA|TRDV1
CALGGRPNFLRDWATENTDKLIF
>TRDD3|TRDV1
CALGELGPVLLGDTPGTDKLIF